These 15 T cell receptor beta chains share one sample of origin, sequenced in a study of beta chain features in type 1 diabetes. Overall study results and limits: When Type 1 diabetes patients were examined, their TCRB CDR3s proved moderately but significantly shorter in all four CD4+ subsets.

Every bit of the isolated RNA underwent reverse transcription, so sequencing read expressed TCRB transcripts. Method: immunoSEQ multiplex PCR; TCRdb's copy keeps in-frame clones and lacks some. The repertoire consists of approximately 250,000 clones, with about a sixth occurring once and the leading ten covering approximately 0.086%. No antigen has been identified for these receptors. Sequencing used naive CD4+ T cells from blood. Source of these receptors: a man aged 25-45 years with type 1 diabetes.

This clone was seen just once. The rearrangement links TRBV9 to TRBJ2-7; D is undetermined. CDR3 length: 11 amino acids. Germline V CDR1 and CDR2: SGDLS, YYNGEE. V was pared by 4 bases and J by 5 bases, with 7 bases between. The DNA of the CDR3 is TGTGCCAGCAGCCACTCTCACGAGCAGTACTTC. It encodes CASSHSHEQYF.

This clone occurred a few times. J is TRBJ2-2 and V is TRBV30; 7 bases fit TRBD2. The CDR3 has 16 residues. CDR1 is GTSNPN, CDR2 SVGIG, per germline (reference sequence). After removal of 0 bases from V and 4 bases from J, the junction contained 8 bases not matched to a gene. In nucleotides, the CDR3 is TGTGCCTGGAGTGTAGGCGGGAGCGGGGTCACCGGGGAGCTGTTTTTT. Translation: CAWSVGGSGVTGELFF.

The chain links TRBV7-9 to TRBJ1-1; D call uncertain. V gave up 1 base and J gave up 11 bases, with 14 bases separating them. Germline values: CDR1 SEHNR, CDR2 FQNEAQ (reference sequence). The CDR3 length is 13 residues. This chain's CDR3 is CASSLVGGPGAFF. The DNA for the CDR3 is TGTGCCAGCAGCTTAGTTGGAGGCCCCGGGGCTTTCTTT.

The CDR3 here is CASSLSGGQDTQYF. CDR3 coding DNA: TGTGCCAGCAGCTTATCGGGGGGCCAAGATACGCAGTATTTT. This chain connects TRBV7-6 to TRBJ2-3, with a weak D call TRBD2 (7 bases). With 2 bases removed from V and 5 bases from J, the gap between germline ends came to 11 bases. The CDR3 runs 14 residues. Germline V CDR1 and CDR2: SGHVS, FNYEAQ.

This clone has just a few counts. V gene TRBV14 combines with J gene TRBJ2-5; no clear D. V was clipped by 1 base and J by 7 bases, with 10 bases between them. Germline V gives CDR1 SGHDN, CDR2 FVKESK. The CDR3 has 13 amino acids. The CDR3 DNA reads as TGTGCCAGCAGCCAAGCCCTAGTGGGGACCCAGTACTTC. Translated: CASSQALVGTQYF.

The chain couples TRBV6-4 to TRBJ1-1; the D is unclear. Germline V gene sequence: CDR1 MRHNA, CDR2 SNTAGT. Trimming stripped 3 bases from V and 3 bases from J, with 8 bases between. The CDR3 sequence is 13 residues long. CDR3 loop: CASSEMAHTEAFF. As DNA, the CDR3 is TGTGCCAGCAGTGAGATGGCCCACACTGAAGCTTTCTTT.

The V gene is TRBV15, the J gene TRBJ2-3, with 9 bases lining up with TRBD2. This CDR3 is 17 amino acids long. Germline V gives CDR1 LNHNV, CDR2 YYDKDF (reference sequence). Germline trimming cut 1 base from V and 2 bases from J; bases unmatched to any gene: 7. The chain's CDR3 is CATSRAVTSGATDTQYF. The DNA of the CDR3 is TGTGCCACCAGCAGAGCCGTGACTAGCGGCGCCACAGATACGCAGTATTTT.

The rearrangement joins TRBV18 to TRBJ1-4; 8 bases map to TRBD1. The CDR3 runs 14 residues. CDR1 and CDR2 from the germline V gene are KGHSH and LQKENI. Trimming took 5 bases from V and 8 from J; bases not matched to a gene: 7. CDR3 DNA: TGTGCCAGCTCATCGTGGACAGGGAACGAAAAACTGTTTTTT. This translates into CASSSWTGNEKLFF.

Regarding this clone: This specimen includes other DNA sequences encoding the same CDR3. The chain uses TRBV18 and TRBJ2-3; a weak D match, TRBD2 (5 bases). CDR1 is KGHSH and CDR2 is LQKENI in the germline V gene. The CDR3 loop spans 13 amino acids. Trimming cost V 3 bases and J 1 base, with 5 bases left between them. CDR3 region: CASSPGGTDTQYF. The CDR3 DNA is TGTGCCAGCTCACCGGGAGGCACAGATACGCAGTATTTT.

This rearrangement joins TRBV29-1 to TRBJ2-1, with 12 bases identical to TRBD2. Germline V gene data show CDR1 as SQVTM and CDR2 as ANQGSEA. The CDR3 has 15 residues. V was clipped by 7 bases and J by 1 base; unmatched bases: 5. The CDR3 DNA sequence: TGCAGCGGTAGACTAGCGGGAGAGTCCTACAATGAGCAGTTCTTC. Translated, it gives CSGRLAGESYNEQFF.

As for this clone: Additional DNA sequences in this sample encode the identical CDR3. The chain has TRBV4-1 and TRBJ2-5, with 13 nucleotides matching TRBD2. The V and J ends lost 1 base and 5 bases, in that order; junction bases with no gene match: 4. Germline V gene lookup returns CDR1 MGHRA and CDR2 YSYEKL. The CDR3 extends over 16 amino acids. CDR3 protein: CASSQGLAGGSETQYF. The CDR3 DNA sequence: TGCGCCAGCAGCCAAGGACTAGCGGGAGGCTCGGAGACCCAGTACTTC.

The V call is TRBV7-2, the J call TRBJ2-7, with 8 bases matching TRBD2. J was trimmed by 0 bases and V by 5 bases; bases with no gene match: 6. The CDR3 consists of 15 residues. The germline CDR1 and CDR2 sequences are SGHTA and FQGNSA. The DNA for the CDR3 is TGTGCCAGCAGCCCGAGGGGACTAGACTCCTACGAGCAGTACTTC. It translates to CASSPRGLDSYEQYF.

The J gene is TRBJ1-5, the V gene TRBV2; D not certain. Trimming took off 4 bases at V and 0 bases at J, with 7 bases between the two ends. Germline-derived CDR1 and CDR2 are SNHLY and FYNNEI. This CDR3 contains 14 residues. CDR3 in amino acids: CASSVQNSNQPQHF. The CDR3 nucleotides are TGTGCCAGCAGTGTACAGAATAGCAATCAGCCCCAGCATTTT. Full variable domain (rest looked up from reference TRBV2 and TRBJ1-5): EPEVTQTPSHQVTQMGQEVILRCVPISNHLYFYWYRQILGQKVEFLVSFYNNEISEKSEIFDDQFSVERPDGSNFTLKIRSTKLEDSAMYFCASSVQNSNQPQHFGDGTRLSIL.

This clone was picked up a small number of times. The CDR3, as DNA: TGTGCCTGGAGTCTTCCCCCCGGGACAGGGGGCAGGGAGACCCAGTACTTC. As protein: CAWSLPPGTGGRETQYF. The V gene is TRBV30, the J gene TRBJ2-5; 12 nucleotides match TRBD1. The CDR3 is 17 residues long. V shed 2 bases, J shed 5 bases, and the junction held 12 bases outside the gene matches. Per germline, CDR1 GTSNPN and CDR2 SVGIG (reference sequence).

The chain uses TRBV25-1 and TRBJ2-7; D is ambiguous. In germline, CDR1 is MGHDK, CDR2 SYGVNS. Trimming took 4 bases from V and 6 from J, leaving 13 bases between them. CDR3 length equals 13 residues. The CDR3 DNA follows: TGTGCCAGCAGTGGTTCATATTCCCGCGAGCAGTACTTC. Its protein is CASSGSYSREQYF.